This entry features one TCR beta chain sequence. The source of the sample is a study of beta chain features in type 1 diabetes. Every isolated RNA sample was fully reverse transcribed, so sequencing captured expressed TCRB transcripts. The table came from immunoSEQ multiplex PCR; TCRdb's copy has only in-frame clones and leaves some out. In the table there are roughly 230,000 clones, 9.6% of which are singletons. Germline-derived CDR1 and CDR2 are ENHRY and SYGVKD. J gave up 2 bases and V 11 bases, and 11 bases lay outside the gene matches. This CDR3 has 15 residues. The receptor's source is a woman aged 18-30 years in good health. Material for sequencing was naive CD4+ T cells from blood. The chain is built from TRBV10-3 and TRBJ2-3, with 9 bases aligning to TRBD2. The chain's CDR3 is CAAKPSGTATDTQYF. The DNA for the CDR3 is TGTGCCGCAAAACCTAGCGGGACAGCCACAGATACGCAGTATTTT.